The 10 T cell receptor beta chains below were found in one sample sequenced in a study of cytomegalovirus exposure and HLA in healthy donors. It was with 60 Vbeta and 13 Jbeta primers that the PCR ran. The method was immunoSEQ multiplex PCR; TCRdb's version includes in-frame clones alone and lacks a portion of them. The table lists 170,000 or so clones, roughly 78% of them singletons. Material for sequencing was PBMCs. These receptors originate from a woman aged 45-59 years in good health and CMV-seropositive.

This sequence joins TRBV6-6 and TRBJ2-2; maybe TRBD2 (5 bases). CDR1 MNHNY and CDR2 SVGAGI come from the germline V gene (reference sequence). V was pared by 7 bases and J by 5 bases, with 11 bases between. The CDR3 spans 13 residues. The CDR3 bases are TGTGCCAGCACGCGGACTCAAACCGGGGAGCTGTTTTTT. It yields the protein CASTRTQTGELFF.

V usage is TRBV27 and J usage is TRBJ1-5; the match to TRBD1 covers 7 bases. The CDR3 is made up of 16 amino acids. Unmatched junction bases numbered 7, after V lost 3 bases and J lost 2 bases. Per germline, CDR1 MNHEY and CDR2 SMNVEV (reference sequence). The chain's CDR3 is CASSLSRQGGNQPQHF. The CDR3 nucleotides are TGTGCCAGCAGTTTGAGCCGACAGGGAGGCAATCAGCCCCAGCATTTT.

The rearrangement joins TRBV13 to TRBJ2-7, with TRBD1 matching over 7 bases. Germline lookup yields CDR1 PRHDT and CDR2 FYEKMQ (reference sequence). This CDR3 contains 14 residues. V was clipped by 3 bases and J by 3 bases; unmatched bases: 5. The CDR3 sequence: CASSLARDSYEQYF. CDR3 in DNA: TGTGCCAGCAGCTTGGCTAGGGACAGCTACGAGCAGTACTTC. Full variable domain (rest looked up from reference TRBV13 and TRBJ2-7): AAGVIQSPRHLIKEKRETATLKCYPIPRHDTVYWYQQGPGQDPQFLISFYEKMQSDKGSIPDRFSAQQFSDYHSELNMSSLELGDSALYFCASSLARDSYEQYFGPGTRLTVT.

This chain joins TRBV4-1 and TRBJ1-2; D may be TRBD1 (6 bases). V gave up 4 bases and J gave up 1 base, with 13 bases separating them. This CDR3 is built from 15 residues. The germline V gene encodes CDR1 MGHRA and CDR2 YSYEKL. CDR3 DNA: TGCGCCAGCAGCCCTACCCACAGGGATAACTATGGCTACACCTTC. Its protein product is CASSPTHRDNYGYTF.

V usage is TRBV10-3 and J usage is TRBJ2-1; 15 nucleotides line up with TRBD2. The CDR3 loop spans 15 amino acids. J lost 8 bases, V lost 3 bases, and 2 bases had no gene match. The germline V gene has CDR1 ENHRY and CDR2 SYGVKD. CDR3 in DNA: TGTGCCATCAGTGATGGGACTAGCGGGGGGCATGAGCAGTTCTTC. It codes for CAISDGTSGGHEQFF.

This chain joins TRBV5-1 and TRBJ2-1; 8 bases map to TRBD2. The CDR3 loop spans 20 amino acids. After removal of 0 bases from V and 2 bases from J, the junction contained 16 bases not matched to a gene. Per the germline V gene, CDR1 is SGHRS and CDR2 is YFSETQ. DNA of the CDR3: TGCGCCAGCAGCTTGGCCGAGCGGGGGAACGCCCGTACAACCTACAATGAGCAGTTCTTC. It is translated as CASSLAERGNARTTYNEQFF.

The V and J genes are TRBV5-1 and TRBJ1-1; TRBD1 is a possible D gene (6 bases). The CDR3 is made up of 14 amino acids. Germline lookup yields CDR1 SGHRS and CDR2 YFSETQ. Trimming pared 0 bases from V and 9 bases from J, leaving 15 bases between. CDR3 sequence: CASSLAGGDSQAFF. CDR3 in DNA: TGCGCCAGCAGCTTGGCGGGGGGCGATTCCCAAGCTTTCTTT. The full variable domain, in which reference TRBV5-1 and TRBJ1-1 provide the parts outside the CDR3, is KAGVTQTPRYLIKTRGQQVTLSCSPISGHRSVSWYQQTPGQGLQFLFEYFSETQRNKGNFPGRFSGRQFSNSRSEMNVSTLELGDSALYLCASSLAGGDSQAFFGQGTRLTVV.

The chain couples TRBV14 to TRBJ2-5, with a possible D match to TRBD1 (6 bases). CDR1 and CDR2 (germline): SGHDN, FVKESK. Trimming left V 1 base short and J 4 bases short, with 7 bases between. CDR3 length: 13 residues. The CDR3 loop is CASSQAGVETQYF. In nucleotides, the CDR3 is TGTGCCAGCAGCCAAGCAGGGGTAGAGACCCAGTACTTC.

The chain joins TRBV11-3 to TRBJ2-3; D is perhaps TRBD2 (5 bases). The CDR3 extends over 18 amino acids. The germline gives CDR1 SGHNT, CDR2 YENEEA. Deletions cut 1 base from V and 0 bases from J, with 17 bases between. The CDR3 DNA reads as TGTGCCAGCAGCTTAGGAGGGCCATCCCCGTCTAGCACAGATACGCAGTATTTT. It yields the protein CASSLGGPSPSSTDTQYF.

The chain is built from TRBV13 and TRBJ1-1; 9 bases agree with TRBD1. Looked up from germline, CDR1 is PRHDT and CDR2 is FYEKMQ (reference sequence). The trim removed 5 bases at V and 2 bases at J, leaving 3 bases unmatched. CDR3 size: 14 residues. CDR3 residues: CASSDRGYNTEAFF. The CDR3 DNA sequence: TGTGCCAGCAGCGACAGGGGGTATAACACTGAAGCTTTCTTT. Using reference TRBV13 and TRBJ1-1 for the parts outside the CDR3, the full variable domain is AAGVIQSPRHLIKEKRETATLKCYPIPRHDTVYWYQQGPGQDPQFLISFYEKMQSDKGSIPDRFSAQQFSDYHSELNMSSLELGDSALYFCASSDRGYNTEAFFGQGTRLTVV.